The sequence of this T cell receptor beta chain was determined in a study of shared clonotypes between healthy human individuals. This clone was seen once. Its cognate antigen is unknown. V lost 3 bases and J lost 6, with 14 bases in between. Germline values: CDR1 SGHAT, CDR2 FQNNGV. This CDR3 spans 14 amino acids. Sequencing was performed with immunoSEQ multiplex PCR; in TCRdb, only in-frame clones are kept and a portion is missing. The table shows 1.4 million or so clones, with about 98.5% occurring only once. Donors, healthy HIV-negative adults, lacked recent acute infections or vaccinations. Study results and caveats: As a rule, naive subsets had a larger estimated richness than memory subsets.

This clonotype was sampled from a man younger than 45 in good health. Material for sequencing was naive CD4+ T cells sorted from blood. The subset is: CD45RA+ positively selected. The rearrangement links TRBV11-2 to TRBJ1-1, with D perhaps TRBD1 (6 bases). In DNA form, the CDR3 reads TGTGCCAGCAGCTTGTACAGGGCTATCTCTGAAGCTTTCTTT. Amino acid sequence: CASSLYRAISEAFF.